A selection of T cell receptor beta chains follows, all from one sample in a study of T cell responses to AZD1222 COVID-19 vaccine. The repertoire was sequenced with immunoSEQ multiplex PCR; TCRdb's copy has only in-frame clones and lacks some. The sample lists tens of thousands of clones, about nine tenths seen once, with more than 6% in the top ten. The sequencing used peripheral blood, collected 28 days after the second dose of the MenACWY control vaccine. These receptors all stem from an adult who received the MenACWY meningococcal vaccine as a control. Both conserved end residues are part of each CDR3. Fields, in order: clone size, V gene, J gene, D gene, CDR3 protein, CDR3 DNA. D genes are given only for firm matches. Clone size is given for some rows only: seen once, a few or many times, or a class if the clone is expanded.

clone_size: once; v_call: TRBV5-5; j_call: TRBJ1-2; d_call: NA; cdr3_aa: CASSSSANYGYTF; cdr3_nt: TGTGCCAGCAGCAGCAGTGCGAACTATGGCTACACCTTC
clone_size: NA; v_call: TRBV6-2/TRBV6-3; j_call: TRBJ1-5; d_call: NA; cdr3_aa: CASSLVGGSNQPQHF; cdr3_nt: TGTGCCAGCAGCCTAGTCGGGGGTAGCAATCAGCCCCAGCATTTT
clone_size: NA; v_call: TRBV19; j_call: TRBJ2-2; d_call: NA; cdr3_aa: CASNSARGAGELFF; cdr3_nt: TGTGCCAGTAACTCGGCCAGGGGCGCCGGGGAGCTGTTTTTT
clone_size: few; v_call: TRBV10-1; j_call: TRBJ2-1; d_call: TRBD2; cdr3_aa: CASSTGLAHNEQFF; cdr3_nt: TGCGCCAGCAGTACCGGACTAGCCCACAATGAGCAGTTCTTC
clone_size: NA; v_call: TRBV5-1; j_call: TRBJ2-7; d_call: TRBD1; cdr3_aa: CASSPGQSSYEQYF; cdr3_nt: TGCGCCAGCAGCCCGGGACAGTCCTCCTACGAGCAGTACTTC
clone_size: once; v_call: TRBV4-2; j_call: TRBJ2-1; d_call: TRBD2; cdr3_aa: CASSQEGTSGRAEQFF; cdr3_nt: TGTGCCAGCAGCCAAGAGGGGACTAGCGGGAGGGCTGAGCAGTTCTTC
clone_size: few; v_call: TRBV7-2; j_call: TRBJ1-3; d_call: NA; cdr3_aa: CASSLANSGNTIYF; cdr3_nt: TGTGCCAGCAGCTTAGCCAACTCTGGAAACACCATATATTTT
clone_size: NA; v_call: TRBV10-3; j_call: TRBJ1-2; d_call: NA; cdr3_aa: CAISESIPGDYGYTF; cdr3_nt: TGTGCCATCAGTGAGTCGATTCCGGGGGACTATGGCTACACCTTC
clone_size: once; v_call: TRBV2; j_call: TRBJ2-7; d_call: NA; cdr3_aa: CASSEGAGFSYEQYF; cdr3_nt: TGTGCCAGCAGTGAAGGAGCGGGCTTCTCCTACGAGCAGTACTTC
clone_size: NA; v_call: TRBV2; j_call: TRBJ1-3; d_call: TRBD1; cdr3_aa: CASSLDRAGNTIYF; cdr3_nt: TGTGCCAGCAGCCTGGACAGGGCCGGAAACACCATATATTTT
clone_size: NA; v_call: TRBV28; j_call: TRBJ2-5; d_call: NA; cdr3_aa: CASSNGGPAETQYF; cdr3_nt: TGTGCCAGCAGTAACGGGGGTCCGGCAGAGACCCAGTACTTC
clone_size: NA; v_call: TRBV5-4; j_call: TRBJ2-1; d_call: NA; cdr3_aa: CASSWSNNEQFF; cdr3_nt: TGTGCCAGCAGCTGGTCTAACAATGAGCAGTTCTTC
clone_size: NA; v_call: TRBV5-5; j_call: TRBJ2-7; d_call: NA; cdr3_aa: CASSLVTATRDYEQYF; cdr3_nt: TGTGCCAGCAGCTTAGTGACGGCGACCAGGGACTACGAGCAGTACTTC
clone_size: NA; v_call: TRBV2; j_call: TRBJ1-2; d_call: NA; cdr3_aa: CTSSEARAGRGYTF; cdr3_nt: TGTACCAGCAGTGAAGCGAGGGCAGGCCGGGGCTACACCTTC
clone_size: once; v_call: TRBV28; j_call: TRBJ1-5; d_call: NA; cdr3_aa: CASSLGGINSNQPQHF; cdr3_nt: TGTGCCAGCAGTCTCGGGGGGATCAATAGCAATCAGCCCCAGCATTTT
clone_size: NA; v_call: TRBV28; j_call: TRBJ2-7; d_call: TRBD1; cdr3_aa: CASSLNTQGSGEQYF; cdr3_nt: TGTGCCAGCAGTCTTAACACACAGGGGTCGGGAGAGCAGTACTTC